A selection of T cell receptor beta chains follows, all from one sample in a study of CD8+ T cells in alopecia areata. Measured with immunoSEQ multiplex PCR; TCRdb has only the in-frame clones, and not every one. In the table there are roughly 120,000 clones, less than 70% of which are singletons. Sequenced sample: CD4+ T cells sorted from blood. The source of these receptors is a human donor in good health. Both conserved end residues are part of each CDR3. The D gene is left open where the match is weak. Clone size is given for some rows only: seen once, a few or many times, or a class if the clone is expanded.

j_gene | v_gene | d_gene | len | abundance | CDR3aa | CDR3nt
TRBJ2-5 | TRBV29-1 | TRBD1 | 14 | NA | CSVGGQGDGETQYF | TGCAGCGTCGGCGGACAGGGGGACGGCGAGACCCAGTACTTC
TRBJ2-1 | TRBV29-1 | NA | 9 | NA | CSADREQFF | TGCAGCGCGGACAGAGAGCAGTTCTTC
TRBJ1-4 | TRBV7-2 | TRBD1 | 14 | NA | CASSLGQGGEKLFF | TGTGCCAGCAGCTTAGGACAGGGAGGGGAAAAACTGTTTTTT
TRBJ2-2 | TRBV9 | NA | 14 | NA | CASSPDQNTGELFF | TGTGCCAGCAGCCCCGACCAGAACACCGGGGAGCTGTTTTTT
TRBJ1-5 | TRBV7-9 | TRBD1 | 15 | NA | CASSDSRGEGQPQHF | TGTGCCAGCAGTGATTCCAGGGGGGAGGGTCAGCCCCAGCATTTT
TRBJ2-1 | TRBV25-1 | NA | 11 | NA | CASMGYNEQFF | TGTGCCAGTATGGGTTACAATGAGCAGTTCTTC
TRBJ1-2 | TRBV23-1 | TRBD1 | 17 | few | CASRAPGPRQGRYGYTF | TGCGCCAGCAGAGCCCCCGGGCCCCGACAGGGGAGGTATGGCTACACCTTC
TRBJ2-7 | TRBV14 | TRBD1 | 15 | many | CASNRGGTGSYEQYF | TGTGCCAGCAACCGGGGCGGGACAGGGTCCTACGAGCAGTACTTC
TRBJ2-2 | TRBV6-5 | NA | 13 | NA | CASSPQYTGELFF | TGTGCCAGCAGCCCCCAGTACACCGGGGAGCTGTTTTTT
TRBJ1-1 | TRBV5-4 | NA | 12 | NA | CASSPGRTEAFF | TGTGCCAGCAGCCCAGGGCGCACTGAAGCTTTCTTT
TRBJ2-2 | TRBV4-2 | NA | 14 | NA | CASSLQGAPGELFF | TGTGCCAGCAGCCTGCAAGGGGCCCCCGGGGAGCTGTTTTTT
TRBJ2-2 | TRBV4-1 | NA | 15 | NA | CASSQVTLGRGELFF | TGCGCCAGCAGCCAAGTCACCCTAGGTCGCGGGGAGCTGTTTTTT
TRBJ2-2 | TRBV30 | TRBD1 | 14 | NA | CAWRGAGGTGELFF | TGTGCCTGGAGAGGGGCAGGGGGCACCGGGGAGCTGTTTTTT
TRBJ2-5 | TRBV5-4 | TRBD2 | 14 | NA | CASSGGTSGETQYF | TGTGCCAGCAGCGGAGGGACTAGCGGGGAGACCCAGTACTTC
TRBJ2-7 | TRBV29-1 | TRBD1 | 12 | few | CSAGTGVGEQYF | TGCAGCGCGGGGACAGGGGTTGGGGAGCAGTACTTC
TRBJ2-3 | TRBV19 | NA | 12 | NA | CASSLEGEGQYF | TGTGCCAGTAGTCTCGAGGGGGAGGGGCAGTATTTT
TRBJ2-7 | TRBV28 | NA | 14 | NA | CASSPEGGTYEQYF | TGTGCCAGCAGCCCCGAGGGGGGCACCTACGAGCAGTACTTC
TRBJ1-3 | TRBV9 | NA | 14 | NA | CASSVGYSGNTIYF | TGTGCCAGCAGCGTAGGGTACTCTGGAAACACCATATATTTT
TRBJ1-1 | TRBV6-5 | NA | 13 | NA | CASSYAGRPEAFF | TGTGCCAGCAGTTACGCGGGTCGACCTGAAGCTTTCTTT
TRBJ1-4 | TRBV30 | NA | 14 | many | CAWSVGQQNEKLFF | TGTGCCTGGAGTGTAGGGCAACAGAATGAAAAACTGTTTTTT
TRBJ1-2 | TRBV15 | NA | 18 | few | CATSRIHADESINYGYTF | TGTGCCACCAGCAGAATTCACGCAGACGAGAGCATTAACTATGGCTACACCTTC
TRBJ1-5 | TRBV29-1 | NA | 13 | NA | CSVAGGAEQPQHF | TGCAGCGTGGCTGGGGGGGCTGAACAGCCCCAGCATTTT
TRBJ2-7 | TRBV5-1 | NA | 14 | NA | CASSLTPGLYEQYF | TGCGCCAGCAGCTTGACGCCAGGTCTCTACGAGCAGTACTTC
TRBJ1-5 | TRBV2 | TRBD1 | 14 | NA | CASSLRGGSQPQHF | TGTGCCAGCAGTTTGAGAGGGGGCAGTCAGCCCCAGCATTTT
TRBJ1-5 | TRBV5-6 | NA | 16 | NA | CASSLQPGNSNQPQHF | TGTGCCAGCAGCCTCCAACCAGGGAATAGCAATCAGCCCCAGCATTTT
TRBJ2-3 | TRBV15 | NA | 16 | NA | CATSRDARASTDTQYF | TGTGCCACCAGCAGAGATGCGAGGGCTAGCACAGATACGCAGTATTTT
TRBJ1-1 | TRBV6-6 | TRBD1 | 16 | few | CASRQTHRGQSLRAFF | TGTGCCAGCAGGCAAACCCACAGGGGGCAAAGTTTAAGGGCTTTCTTT
TRBJ1-1 | TRBV29-1 | NA | 10 | NA | CSVGSNEAFF | TGCAGCGTTGGTAGTAATGAAGCTTTCTTT
TRBJ1-5 | TRBV25-1 | TRBD1 | 13 | NA | CASSESGQPLQHF | TGTGCCAGCAGTGAATCGGGACAGCCCCTCCAGCATTTT
TRBJ1-2 | TRBV2 | NA | 14 | NA | CASSSGGISYGYTF | TGTGCCAGCAGCTCTGGCGGCATAAGTTATGGCTACACCTTC
TRBJ2-7 | TRBV30 | NA | 13 | NA | CAWSPGTPGEQYF | TGTGCCTGGAGCCCCGGGACCCCTGGGGAGCAGTACTTC
TRBJ2-7 | TRBV7-2 | TRBD1 | 17 | NA | CASSLRVRTGERNEQYF | TGTGCCAGCAGCTTAAGGGTACGGACAGGGGAAAGGAACGAGCAGTACTTC
TRBJ2-3 | TRBV4-3 | NA | 16 | NA | CASSQVNLISTDTQYF | TGCGCCAGCAGCCAAGTAAACCTTATTAGCACAGATACGCAGTATTTT
TRBJ2-3 | TRBV29-1 | NA | 14 | NA | CSAQPDGLTDTQYF | TGCAGCGCCCAACCGGACGGACTTACAGATACGCAGTATTTT
TRBJ1-2 | TRBV11-2 | NA | 14 | NA | CASSLNRVMNGYTF | TGTGCCAGCAGCTTAAACAGGGTTATGAATGGCTACACCTTC
TRBJ2-7 | TRBV28 | NA | 12 | NA | CASSSEFYEQYF | TGTGCCAGCAGTTCCGAGTTCTACGAGCAGTACTTC
TRBJ2-7 | TRBV29-1 | NA | 12 | NA | CSVDGPGDEQYF | TGCAGCGTTGACGGTCCAGGGGACGAGCAGTACTTC